These 10 T cell receptor beta chains were all obtained from the same sample, sequenced in a study of OX40 agonist ivuxolimab in advanced cancers. Libraries were prepared through the immunoSEQ multiplex PCR assay. TCRdb took this table from immuneACCESS and kept in-frame rearrangements with V and J called. Such tables lack part of the clones; where checked against another copy, unresolved V genes explain under half of the gap, and the rest is unexplained. The sample table lists just under 75,000 clones, 80% to 95% of them with a count of one. Over 0.35% of the sample is taken by the ten largest. The specimen was CD4+ or CD8+ T cells sorted from blood, collected in a trial of the OX40 agonist ivuxolimab. These receptors originate from an adult with an advanced solid tumor such as melanoma, head and neck, liver or kidney cancer.

This clone was seen just once. This sequence joins TRBV5-1 and TRBJ1-4; 9 bases match TRBD1. This CDR3 has 14 amino acids. The V gene end was trimmed by 3 bases and the J gene end by 8 bases; junction bases not matched to a gene: 5. Germline-derived CDR1 and CDR2 are SGHRS and YFSETQ. The CDR3 region is CASSSQGALEKLFF. The CDR3 DNA reads TGCGCCAGCAGCTCACAGGGGGCTTTGGAAAAACTGTTTTTT.

This chain uses TRBV2 with TRBJ1-5; TRBD1 matches 8 bases. This CDR3 has 18 amino acids. Trimming removed 5 bases from V and 1 base from J; junction bases left unmatched: 13. Germline lookup yields CDR1 SNHLY and CDR2 FYNNEI. The CDR3 DNA sequence: TGTGCCAGCAGTAAAATTATGACAGGGGTGTTCAGCAATCAGCCCCAGCATTTT. This gives the protein CASSKIMTGVFSNQPQHF.

The V gene is TRBV6-6, the J gene TRBJ2-7; D unclear. CDR1 is MNHNY and CDR2 is SVGAGI in the germline V gene (reference sequence). Between the trimmed V and J ends, which lost 8 bases and 3 bases, there was a span of 17 bases. The CDR3 is 14 amino acids. The CDR3 sequence: CASSTTLSNYEQYF. CDR3 DNA sequence: TGTGCCAGCTCCACCACCCTCTCAAACTACGAGCAGTACTTC.

The J gene is TRBJ1-5, the V gene TRBV23-1; D possibly corresponds to TRBD1 (6 bases). TRBV23-1 is sorted into the ORF group, with uncertain function. Trimming cost V 0 bases and J 1 base, with 19 bases left between them. This CDR3 is 19 amino acids long. The CDR3 loop reads CASSQSPRGGRWSNQPQHF. DNA of the CDR3: TGCGCCAGCAGTCAATCCCCTCGGGGGGGCCGGTGGAGCAATCAGCCCCAGCATTTT.

Here the CDR3 reads CASSPRGAAYNEQFF. Written as DNA, the CDR3 is TGTGCCAGCAGCCCTCGGGGGGCCGCCTACAATGAGCAGTTCTTC. The genes are TRBV7-9 and TRBJ2-1; perhaps TRBD2 as D (7 bases). Trimming took 5 bases from V and 2 from J, leaving 13 bases between them. The CDR3 has 15 residues. Germline CDR1 is SEHNR and CDR2 is FQNEAQ (reference sequence).

The chain couples TRBV30 to TRBJ2-7; 11 bases agree with TRBD2. The ends lost 6 bases at V and 4 bases at J; junction bases unmatched: 5. The CDR3 is made up of 13 amino acids. In germline, CDR1 is GTSNPN, CDR2 SVGIG (reference sequence). The CDR3 spells CACKLAGVYEQYF. The CDR3 DNA reads as TGTGCCTGTAAACTAGCGGGAGTTTACGAGCAGTACTTC.

The J gene is TRBJ2-1, the V gene TRBV28, with 8 bases aligning to TRBD2. The germline V gene encodes CDR1 MDHEN and CDR2 SYDVKM. The CDR3 spans 13 residues. V shed 5 bases, J shed 13 bases, and the junction held 10 bases outside the gene matches. The CDR3 nucleotides are TGTGCCAGCAGTGCGACTAGCGATCCGTCACAGTTCTTC. This encodes CASSATSDPSQFF.

The chain uses TRBV10-3 and TRBJ2-1, with 12 bases that match TRBD2. The CDR3 runs 17 residues. Germline V gives CDR1 ENHRY, CDR2 SYGVKD. The trim removed 4 bases at V and 7 bases at J, leaving 11 bases unmatched. This CDR3 is CAISGKGLAGPLNEQFF. The CDR3 DNA is TGTGCCATCAGTGGAAAGGGACTAGCGGGTCCCCTGAATGAGCAGTTCTTC.

This clone was counted once. CDR3 sequence (DNA): TGCGCCAGCAGCCAAGAGATCCAGCGGGAGTGGAATGAGCAGTTCTTC. This codes for CASSQEIQREWNEQFF. V usage is TRBV4-3 and J usage is TRBJ2-1, with 8 bases identical to TRBD2. V trimming: 0 bases; J trimming: 7 bases; junction bases outside the gene matches: 8. The CDR3 runs 16 residues. Germline CDR1 reads LGHNA; CDR2 reads YSLEER.

V usage is TRBV30 and J usage is TRBJ2-1, with D uncertain. Germline CDR1 reads GTSNPN; CDR2 reads SVGIG (reference sequence). Trimming pared 0 bases from V and 6 bases from J, leaving 15 bases between. There are 15 residues in the CDR3. The CDR3 nucleotides are TGTGCCTGGAGTGTACGGGTGGGAATCGCCAATGAGCAGTTCTTC. Its protein product is CAWSVRVGIANEQFF.